This T cell receptor beta chain originates from a study of primary melanoma T cells and metastatic recurrence (dated by TCRdb to the early 2020s). Turning to the overall study: The cohort was made up of approximately 200 primary melanomas of stage T2 to T4, with thickness greater than 1 mm. The sequencing-derived T-cell fraction was compared with histopathological grading of tumor-infiltrating lymphocytes. Whether T-cell fraction and T-cell repertoire clonality in primary melanoma tumors predicted patient outcome was tested in the study. The T-cell fraction measured by TCR beta sequencing was compared against progression-free survival as the clinical outcome.

As concerns this clone: What antigen it recognizes has not been identified. Within one base of it there is no much larger clone, and no base qualities were kept.

Results and caveats for the whole study, not just this receptor: Compared with adding any other histopathological variable to tumor thickness, adding T-cell fraction reportedly produced a bigger improvement in progression-free survival prediction. An effective T-cell-mediated antitumor response in primary melanoma was presented by the authors only as a suggestion rather than as a demonstrated mechanism. Protection appeared to be conferred by a T-cell fraction above 20% regardless of ulceration status, mitotic rate or nodal disease. Progression-free survival was reportedly predicted by the tumor T-cell fraction independently of age, mitotic rate, ulceration and thickness.

The CDR3 starts with the cysteine, ends with the phenylalanine, and has 16 residues. Only the CDR3 DNA stays, 48 bases, in frame from base 1. V drops 3 bases and J drops 4 bases, leaving 13 bases in between. From the germline V gene (reference sequence), CDR1 is LNHDA and CDR2 is SQIVND. Library method: the immunoSEQ multiplex PCR assay. High-throughput sequencing of the T-cell receptor beta chain was performed on primary melanoma tumor tissue. The paper's processing steps were these. Repertoire analyses included TCRB CDR3 sharing between samples and the distribution of insertions and deletions. A gradient-boosted model ranked the predictive value of the T-cell fraction against histopathological variables. TCRdb mirrors the immuneACCESS table, restricted to in-frame sequences. Some clones are absent from its copies; in checked studies, under half trace to an unresolved V gene, and the reason for the others is unknown. V and J calls and clone size are as listed in that table; D and trimming were resolved from the DNA. Per the sample table, the count is about 46 clones.

The primary melanoma of each patient had been surgically resected and was considered potentially curable but at risk of metastatic recurrence. The chain links TRBV19 with TRBJ1-6; no D segment can be confidently identified. Sequencing input: melanoma tumor tissue. The receptor's source is a human donor with melanoma. Here is the DNA: TGTGCCAGTAGTATCGGTCCGGGAGATTATAATTCACCCCTCCACTTT. The encoded protein is CASSIGPGDYNSPLHF. The variable domain in full, with residues beyond the CDR3 obtained from the reference TRBV19 and TRBJ1-6 genes, is DGGITQSPKYLFRKEGQNVTLSCEQNLNHDAMYWYRQDPGQGLRLIYYSQIVNDFQKGDIAEGYSVSREKKESFPLTVTSAQKNPTAFYLCASSIGPGDYNSPLHFGNGTRLTVT.